Shown below are 8 T cell receptor beta chains from a single sample sequenced in a study of T-cell memory formation after mild COVID-19. TCRdb re-analysed the 5' RACE reads in MiXCR, keeping a single row per CDR3 protein. The sample lists about 290,000 distinct CDR3 sequences; 15% were seen once. The specimen sequenced was PBMCs or a T cell subset sorted from them (not recorded which). These receptors were collected from a man aged 18 to 29 who had mild COVID-19 (a few samples of this study predate the infection). Cell type and time point are not known.

V gene TRBV5-5 combines with J gene TRBJ2-2; the D gene is possibly TRBD2 (6 bases). V gave up 5 bases and J gave up 3 bases, with 17 bases separating them. The germline gives CDR1 SGHKS, CDR2 YYEKEE (reference sequence). This CDR3 is built from 16 residues. This CDR3 is CASRILGGEDTGELFF. DNA of the CDR3: TGTGCCAGCAGAATCCTCGGCGGGGAGGACACCGGGGAGCTGTTTTTT.

This clonotype was seen more than once but under ten times. The rearrangement links TRBV25-1 to TRBJ2-2, with a weak D call TRBD2 (5 bases). V was clipped by 1 base and J by 2 bases, with 8 bases between them. CDR1 is MGHDK, CDR2 SYGVNS, per germline. The CDR3 runs 15 residues. CDR3 in DNA: TGTGCCAGCAGTGAATCCGGGATAAACACCGGGGAGCTGTTTTTT. The encoded protein is CASSESGINTGELFF. Full variable domain (rest looked up from reference TRBV25-1 and TRBJ2-2): EADIYQTPRYLVIGTGKKITLECSQTMGHDKMYWYQQDPGMELHLIHYSYGVNSTEKGDLSSESTVSRIRTEHFPLTLESARPSHTSQYLCASSESGINTGELFFGEGSRLTVL.

V and J are TRBV5-1 and TRBJ2-7, with D possibly matching TRBD2 (5 bases). Germline V gene sequence: CDR1 SGHRS, CDR2 YFSETQ. Trimming removed 2 bases from V and 2 bases from J, with 11 bases in between. This CDR3 has 14 residues. The chain's CDR3 is CASSLSGPPYEQYF. The CDR3 DNA is TGCGCCAGCAGCTTAAGCGGACCCCCCTACGAGCAGTACTTC.

This clonotype was counted at least ten times. The V gene is TRBV29-1, the J gene TRBJ2-7, with D possibly TRBD1 on 6 matching bases. V lost 7 bases and J lost 3, with 19 bases in between. This CDR3 contains 14 residues. Germline lookup yields CDR1 SQVTM and CDR2 ANQGSEA. CDR3 DNA sequence: TGCAGCGCGAAGGGGCAGGGGAGTGGCTACGAGCAGTACTTC. Translation gives CSAKGQGSGYEQYF.

The chain combines TRBV2 with TRBJ2-7, with D possibly matching TRBD2 (5 bases). Trimming left V 6 bases short and J 4 bases short, with 10 bases between. Germline CDR1 and CDR2: SNHLY and FYNNEI. This CDR3 has 12 amino acids. The CDR3 here is CASSVGVYEQYV. In DNA, the CDR3 is TGTGCCAGCAGCGTCGGGGTTTACGAGCAGTACGTC.

This chain links TRBV7-9 with TRBJ2-5; 9 bases are shared with TRBD2. J was trimmed by 5 bases and V by 3 bases; bases with no gene match: 4. Germline CDR1 and CDR2: SEHNR and FQNEAQ (reference sequence). The CDR3 consists of 14 residues. This chain's CDR3 is CASSLRGGWETQYF. In nucleotides, the CDR3 is TGTGCCAGCAGCTTGCGGGGGGGCTGGGAGACCCAGTACTTC.

This clonotype has a handful of counts. The chain recombines TRBV18 with TRBJ2-7; 8 bases fit TRBD1. V lost 3 bases, J lost 4 bases, and 8 bases stayed unmatched. CDR3 size: 15 residues. Germline CDR1 is KGHSH and CDR2 is LQKENI. The CDR3 loop is CASSPAGDRGYEQYV. The CDR3 DNA reads as TGTGCCAGCTCACCCGCAGGAGACAGGGGTTACGAGCAGTACGTC.

V usage is TRBV2 and J usage is TRBJ2-5; possibly TRBD1 for D (5 bases). Germline values: CDR1 SNHLY, CDR2 FYNNEI. V was pared by 7 bases and J by 9 bases, with 15 bases between. CDR3 length: 12 residues. As DNA, the CDR3 is TGTGCCAGCAACGCAGGGTTTCGCCCCCAGTACTTC. Its protein is CASNAGFRPQYF.